A single sample gave rise to the 22 T cell receptor beta chains below, sequenced in a study of T cells in Graves' hyperthyroidism and ophthalmopathy. What was amplified from RNA transcripts were TCR beta CDR3 regions. In the first-round RT-PCR of the TCR CDR3, the HTBI primer set was used. TCRdb reprocessed the multiplex PCR reads via MiXCR and lists one record per CDR3 protein. The table shows roughly 400,000 distinct CDR3 sequences, with about 14% occurring only once. Sequenced sample: blood. Receptors originate from a man between 45 and 60 years old with Graves' ophthalmopathy.

This clonotype has a handful of counts. The V and J genes are TRBV5-5 and TRBJ2-1; tentatively, D is TRBD2 (5 bases). V gave up 1 base and J gave up 7 bases, with 12 bases separating them. The CDR3 covers 14 residues. Germline V lookup: CDR1 SGHKS, CDR2 YYEKEE (reference sequence). Here the CDR3 reads CASSLSWERNEQFF. DNA of the CDR3: TGTGCCAGCAGCTTGAGTTGGGAGAGGAATGAGCAGTTCTTC.

The sample holds many counts of this clonotype. The chain has TRBV3-1 and TRBJ1-4; no clear D gene. The CDR3 covers 14 residues. Trimming pared 3 bases from V and 2 bases from J, leaving 7 bases between. The V gene's germline CDR1 is LGHDT and CDR2 YNNKEL (reference sequence). For the CDR3, the DNA is TGTGCCAGCAGCCAGGGAGGTACTAATGAAAAACTGTTTTTT. It codes for CASSQGGTNEKLFF.

The gene calls are TRBV27 and TRBJ2-1, with D possibly being TRBD2 (6 bases). V lost 5 bases and J lost 8, with 22 bases in between. CDR1 and CDR2 (germline): MNHEY, SMNVEV (reference sequence). CDR3 length equals 16 residues. CDR3 in DNA: TGTGCCAGCAGTCCTCCCCCGGGACTCGGTCCTTATGAGCAGTTCTTC. This encodes CASSPPPGLGPYEQFF.

This clonotype was observed at least ten times. The chain carries TRBV5-1 and TRBJ2-7, with TRBD2 matching 8 bases. The junction had 13 bases not matched to a gene; V was cut back by 6 bases and J by 2 bases. CDR3 size: 16 residues. Per germline, CDR1 SGHRS and CDR2 YFSETQ. As DNA, the CDR3 is TGCGCCAGCACCTCCCTGGGGGGGACTAGTCCCTACGAGCAGTACTTC. Protein: CASTSLGGTSPYEQYF.

Only a few counts were recorded for this clonotype. The rearrangement uses TRBV20-1 and TRBJ2-3, with TRBD2 matching 13 bases. Per germline, CDR1 DFQATT and CDR2 SNEGSKA (reference sequence). CDR3 length: 17 residues. The J segment lost 2 bases and the V segment lost 0 bases, leaving 5 bases of the junction unmatched. CDR3 protein: CSARDTSGRAATDTQYF. The CDR3 nucleotides read TGCAGTGCTAGAGACACTAGCGGGAGGGCCGCCACAGATACGCAGTATTTT.

This clonotype was seen many times. This chain links TRBV27 with TRBJ2-7; 9 bases map to TRBD2. Per germline, CDR1 MNHEY and CDR2 SMNVEV (reference sequence). The CDR3 totals 18 residues. J gave up 0 bases and V 3 bases, and 12 bases lay outside the gene matches. CDR3 coding DNA: TGTGCCAGCAGTTTGAGATCTGTGGCTAGCGGGATCTCCTACGAGCAGTACTTC. This gives the protein CASSLRSVASGISYEQYF.

This clonotype occurred a few times. The chain recombines TRBV20-1 with TRBJ1-4; no firm D call. Trimming took 0 bases from V and 7 from J, leaving 27 bases between them. CDR3 length: 19 residues. From germline, CDR1 is DFQATT and CDR2 SNEGSKA (reference sequence). The CDR3 bases are TGCAGTGCTAGAGATAGGCGTGGAGGGCAGAAAGGGCGTTTTGAAAAACTGTTTTTT. Translation: CSARDRRGGQKGRFEKLFF.

This clonotype was observed a few times. The DNA for the CDR3 is TGTGCCAGCAGCCCCGGGGGGTTTTACTATGGCTACACCTTC. Translated: CASSPGGFYYGYTF. The chain combines TRBV13 with TRBJ1-2, with D possibly being TRBD1 (5 bases). The CDR3 spans 14 residues. Looked up from germline, CDR1 is PRHDT and CDR2 is FYEKMQ (reference sequence). V was pared by 5 bases and J by 3 bases, with 13 bases between.

The chain is built from TRBV25-1 and TRBJ2-7; 7 positions agree with TRBD1. Germline assignment: CDR1 MGHDK and CDR2 SYGVNS. This CDR3 region has 13 residues. Trimming removed 7 bases from V and 1 base from J; junction bases left unmatched: 4. The CDR3 DNA reads as TGTGCCAGCACCCAGACAGGGTCCTACGAGCAGTACTTC. Encoded protein: CASTQTGSYEQYF.

This clonotype came up many times. This chain connects TRBV30 to TRBJ2-7, with D uncertain. CDR1 is GTSNPN, CDR2 SVGIG, per germline (reference sequence). V lost 4 bases and J 6 bases, leaving 13 bases between the germline ends. This CDR3 contains 12 residues. The CDR3, as DNA: TGTGCCTGGAATATGGGTCTCGCCGAGCAGTACTTC. Translated: CAWNMGLAEQYF.

At least ten counts were recorded for this clonotype. The chain carries TRBV7-9 and TRBJ2-2, with 9 nucleotides matching TRBD1. Per germline, CDR1 SEHNR and CDR2 FQNEAQ (reference sequence). With V trimmed by 6 bases and J by 0 bases, 14 bases remained unmatched. The CDR3 extends over 19 amino acids. CDR3 loop: CASRSPGQGSTANTGELFF. DNA for the CDR3: TGTGCCAGCAGGAGTCCGGGACAGGGCTCCACCGCGAACACCGGGGAGCTGTTTTTT.

This clonotype has a count of ten or more. The chain recombines TRBV3-1 with TRBJ2-7; 9 bases match TRBD2. This CDR3 contains 14 residues. Germline V gives CDR1 LGHDT, CDR2 YNNKEL (reference sequence). V lost 4 bases and J lost 4; bases outside the gene matches: 5. Here the CDR3 reads CASSLGLARYEQYF. Written as DNA, the CDR3 is TGTGCCAGCAGCCTCGGACTAGCGCGATACGAGCAGTACTTC.

This clonotype came up a few times. V and J are TRBV6-2 or TRBV6-3 and TRBJ2-3, with 11 bases identical to TRBD2. CDR3 length: 17 amino acids. Germline V CDR1 and CDR2: MNHEY, SVGEGT. After removal of 6 bases from V and 2 bases from J, the junction contained 10 bases not matched to a gene. The CDR3 loop is CASRGIGLAGITDTQYF. As DNA, the CDR3 is TGTGCCAGCAGGGGAATAGGACTAGCGGGTATCACAGATACGCAGTATTTT.

V usage is TRBV14 and J usage is TRBJ2-1; 9 nucleotides align to TRBD2. Per the germline V gene, CDR1 is SGHDN and CDR2 is FVKESK. The CDR3 consists of 16 residues. The V and J ends lost 1 base and 2 bases, in that order; junction bases with no gene match: 3. CDR3 bases: TGTGCCAGCAGCCAAGCTCCTAGCGGGACCTACAATGAGCAGTTCTTC. It codes for CASSQAPSGTYNEQFF.

The chain links TRBV2 to TRBJ2-2, with 7 bases aligning to TRBD2. The CDR3 runs to 15 residues. The V gene end was trimmed by 2 bases and the J gene end by 6 bases; junction bases not matched to a gene: 6. Germline-derived CDR1 and CDR2 are SNHLY and FYNNEI. For the CDR3, the DNA is TGTGCCAGCAGTGAACTGGTAGCGGGTCCCGGGGAGCTGTTTTTT. Protein product: CASSELVAGPGELFF. Complete variable domain (other parts from reference TRBV2 and TRBJ2-2): EPEVTQTPSHQVTQMGQEVILRCVPISNHLYFYWYRQILGQKVEFLVSFYNNEISEKSEIFDDQFSVERPDGSNFTLKIRSTKLEDSAMYFCASSELVAGPGELFFGEGSRLTVL.

This clonotype showed up many times. This sequence joins TRBV4-1 and TRBJ2-3, with 9 bases matching TRBD2. J was trimmed by 1 base and V by 0 bases; bases with no gene match: 5. The CDR3 contains 17 residues. CDR1 and CDR2 from the germline V gene are MGHRA and YSYEKL. CDR3 coding DNA: TGCGCCAGCAGCCAAGATGGGACTAGCCGACGCACAGATACGCAGTATTTT. Translated, it gives CASSQDGTSRRTDTQYF.

This clonotype occurred many times. This chain connects TRBV20-1 to TRBJ2-1; weak D call: TRBD2 (7 bases). V lost 6 bases to trimming and J lost 0 bases, with 18 bases between them. This CDR3 has 16 residues. Germline V CDR1 and CDR2: DFQATT, SNEGSKA (reference sequence). The CDR3 region is CSAQDRGASSYNEQFF. The CDR3 DNA reads TGCAGTGCCCAGGACCGGGGGGCCAGCTCCTACAATGAGCAGTTCTTC.

This clonotype was recorded at least ten times. V gene TRBV19 combines with J gene TRBJ1-1; no clear D. Deletions cut 2 bases from V and 3 bases from J, with 13 bases between. This CDR3 has 15 amino acids. The germline V gene encodes CDR1 LNHDA and CDR2 SQIVND (reference sequence). The CDR3 spells CASSITAGRDTEAFF. Written as DNA, the CDR3 is TGTGCCAGTAGTATAACCGCAGGTCGGGACACTGAAGCTTTCTTT. The whole variable domain, filled in from reference TRBV19 and TRBJ1-1, reads DGGITQSPKYLFRKEGQNVTLSCEQNLNHDAMYWYRQDPGQGLRLIYYSQIVNDFQKGDIAEGYSVSREKKESFPLTVTSAQKNPTAFYLCASSITAGRDTEAFFGQGTRLTVV.

This clonotype was detected many times. J is TRBJ2-7 and V is TRBV2, with a tentative D call TRBD1 (5 bases). Germline values: CDR1 SNHLY, CDR2 FYNNEI. The CDR3 consists of 15 residues. Trimming removed 4 bases at V and 0 bases at J, with 13 bases between. CDR3 nucleotides: TGTGCCAGCAGTGGGGGCGGAGCAAACTCCTACGAGCAGTACTTC. Its protein is CASSGGGANSYEQYF.

This clonotype was counted at least ten times. The V gene is TRBV7-9, the J gene TRBJ2-1, with 10 bases aligning to TRBD1. Losses at the gene ends were 0 bases for V and 8 bases for J; bases not matched to a gene: 10. Looked up from germline, CDR1 is SEHNR and CDR2 is FQNEAQ (reference sequence). This CDR3 has 17 residues. The DNA of the CDR3 is TGTGCCAGCAGCTTAGCGCTATTAGGGACAGGGGAGTATGAGCAGTTCTTC. Amino acid sequence: CASSLALLGTGEYEQFF. The complete variable domain, with remaining parts taken from reference TRBV7-9 and TRBJ2-1, reads DTGVSQNPRHKITKRGQNVTFRCDPISEHNRLYWYRQTLGQGPEFLTYFQNEAQLEKSRLLSDRFSAERPKGSFSTLEIQRTEQGDSAMYLCASSLALLGTGEYEQFFGPGTRLTVL.

The chain has TRBV11-2 and TRBJ2-7; TRBD2 matches 10 bases. In germline, CDR1 is SGHAT, CDR2 FQNNGV. The CDR3 runs to 16 residues. J was trimmed by 0 bases and V by 4 bases; bases with no gene match: 6. The CDR3 DNA sequence: TGTGCCAGCAGCTGGACTAGCGGAGGGAGCTCCTACGAGCAGTACTTC. Its protein is CASSWTSGGSSYEQYF.

This clonotype was recorded at least ten times. The chain carries TRBV28 and TRBJ2-2, with D tentatively TRBD2 (5 bases). Germline V gives CDR1 MDHEN, CDR2 SYDVKM. The V gene lost 5 bases and the J gene lost 7 bases, with 11 bases spanning the gap. The CDR3 extends over 13 amino acids. CDR3 protein: CASSRGVIGELFF. The CDR3 DNA sequence: TGTGCCAGCAGTCGGGGAGTTATCGGGGAGCTGTTTTTT. Together with reference TRBV28 and TRBJ2-2, the CDR3 gives the full variable domain: DVKVTQSSRYLVKRTGEKVFLECVQDMDHENMFWYRQDPGLGLRLIYFSYDVKMKEKGDIPEGYSVSREKKERFSLILESASTNQTSMYLCASSRGVIGELFFGEGSRLTVL.